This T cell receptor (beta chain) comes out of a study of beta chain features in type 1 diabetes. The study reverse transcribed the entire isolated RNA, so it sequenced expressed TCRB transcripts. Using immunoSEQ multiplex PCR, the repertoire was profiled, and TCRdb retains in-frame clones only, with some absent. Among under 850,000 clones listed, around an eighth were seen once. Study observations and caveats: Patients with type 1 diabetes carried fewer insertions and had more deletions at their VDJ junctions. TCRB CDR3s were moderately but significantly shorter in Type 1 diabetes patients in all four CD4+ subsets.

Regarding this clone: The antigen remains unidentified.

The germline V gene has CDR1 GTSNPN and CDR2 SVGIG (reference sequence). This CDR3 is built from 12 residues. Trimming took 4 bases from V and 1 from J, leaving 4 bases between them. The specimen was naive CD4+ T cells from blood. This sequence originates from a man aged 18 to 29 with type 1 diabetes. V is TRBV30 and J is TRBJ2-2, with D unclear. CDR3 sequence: CAWTMNTGELFF. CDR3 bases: TGTGCCTGGACGATGAACACCGGGGAGCTGTTTTTT.